One TCR beta chain is described in this entry. The data stem from a study of TIL therapy for anti-PD-1-resistant metastatic lung cancer. Sequencing used immunoSEQ v3. The method was immunoSEQ multiplex PCR; TCRdb's version includes in-frame clones alone and lacks a portion of them. The sample carries 50,000 or so clones, about two thirds recorded once. Time point here: pre-treatment sample, taken before nivolumab and TIL therapy. Tumor tissue came from excised metastases, mostly pleural nodules or supraclavicular lymph nodes. This sequence was found in a person aged 25 to 79 with non-small cell lung cancer. The sample here was tumor tissue, taken at baseline.

DNA for the CDR3: TGTGCCAGCAGCCCCCGGGGGGGACAGGGCGGCTATGGCTACACCTTC. Translated, it gives CASSPRGGQGGYGYTF. This chain joins TRBV7-2 and TRBJ1-2; 9 bases fit TRBD1. This CDR3 region has 16 residues. From germline, CDR1 is SGHTA and CDR2 FQGNSA. Trimming at V came to 5 bases and at J to 4 bases, leaving 11 bases not matched to a gene. Full variable domain (remainder filled in from reference TRBV7-2 and TRBJ1-2): GAGVSQSPSNKVTEKGKDVELRCDPISGHTALYWYRQSLGQGLEFLIYFQGNSAPDKSGLPSDRFSAERTGGSVSTLTIQRTQQEDSAVYLCASSPRGGQGGYGYTFGSGTRLTVV.